These T cell receptor beta chains were read from a single sample in a study of neurological immune-mediated disorders. TCRdb analysed the 5' RACE reads with MiXCR anew, one entry per CDR3 protein. The sample includes tens of thousands of distinct CDR3 sequences, 3.5% to 5.5% of them seen just once. The sample was PBMCs. These receptors were collected from a woman aged 60-70 years with multiple sclerosis. CDR3s include the opening cysteine and the closing phenylalanine or tryptophan. The order of the fields is CDR3 length, J gene, D gene, clone size, V gene, CDR3 protein, CDR3 DNA. The D gene is left open where the match is weak. Where a row states a size, it is once, few, many or the class of an expanded clone; other rows omit it.

15,TRBJ1-4,-,many,TRBV3-1,CASSQEAGHNEKLFF,TGTGCCAGCAGCCAAGAGGCAGGGCATAATGAAAAACTGTTTTTT
16,TRBJ2-3,TRBD2,many,TRBV20-1,CSAIGTSAPSTDTQYF,TGCAGTGCTATCGGGACTAGCGCCCCTAGCACAGATACGCAGTATTTT
12,TRBJ2-4,-,many,TRBV20-1,CSAMFAAGSEYF,-
14,TRBJ1-4,-,few,TRBV5-5,CASSLMGYNEKLFF,TGTGCCAGCAGCTTGATGGGATATAATGAAAAACTGTTTTTT
15,TRBJ1-3,TRBD1,-,TRBV5-1,CASSSTGSLENTIYF,TGCGCCAGCAGCTCGACAGGGTCTTTGGAAAACACCATATATTTT
14,TRBJ2-2,-,many,TRBV20-1,CASKTRGNTGELFF,TGCGCGAGCAAGACTAGGGGCAACACCGGGGAGCTGTTTTTT
16,TRBJ1-3,-,-,TRBV7-8,CASSHGVVVSGNTIYF,TGTGCCAGCAGCCACGGGGTGGTGGTCTCTGGAAACACCATATATTTT
12,TRBJ2-5,-,many,TRBV20-1,CSAPTGSETQYF,TGCAGTGCTCCGACGGGGAGTGAGACCCAGTACTTC
14,TRBJ1-1,-,many,TRBV5-1,CASSLDDRGEAAFF,TGCGCCAGCAGCTTGGACGACAGAGGTGAAGCAGCTTTCTTT
12,TRBJ2-7,-,-,TRBV20-1,CSARDVAYEQYF,TGCAGTGCTAGGGACGTAGCCTACGAGCAGTACTTC